The 13 T cell receptor beta chains below all came from one sample that was sequenced in a study of shared clonotypes between healthy human individuals. Sequencing was performed with immunoSEQ multiplex PCR; in TCRdb, only in-frame clones are kept and a portion is missing. The sample records about 470,000 clones, 75% to 85% being singletons. Sequencing was performed on PBMCs. The source of these receptors is a middle-aged woman in good health. Some clones in this sample may be carry-over from other donors' samples.

This rearrangement joins TRBV6-6 to TRBJ1-3; D is unclear. Trimming cost V 0 bases and J 2 bases, with 8 bases left between them. The length of the CDR3 is 15 residues. CDR1 and CDR2 from the germline V gene are MNHNY and SVGAGI (reference sequence). As DNA, the CDR3 is TGTGCCAGCAGTTACTCGAAGGAGACTGGAAACACCATATATTTT. It specifies CASSYSKETGNTIYF.

The chain has TRBV9 and TRBJ2-2; no definite D call. The germline V gene has CDR1 SGDLS and CDR2 YYNGEE. There are 15 residues in the CDR3. The V gene lost 0 bases and the J gene lost 3 bases, with 9 bases spanning the gap. DNA for the CDR3: TGTGCCAGCAGCGTAGAAGGCAGTTACACCGGGGAGCTGTTTTTT. Translated, it gives CASSVEGSYTGELFF.

This chain links TRBV18 with TRBJ2-1; TRBD2 agrees at 9 bases. This CDR3 region has 17 residues. Germline V gene sequence: CDR1 KGHSH, CDR2 LQKENI. Trimming removed 3 bases from V and 1 base from J; junction bases left unmatched: 7. This CDR3 is CASSPLQREASYNEQFF. The CDR3 nucleotides read TGTGCCAGCTCACCGTTGCAGCGGGAGGCGTCCTACAATGAGCAGTTCTTC.

V usage is TRBV5-1 and J usage is TRBJ2-7; D might be TRBD2 (6 bases). The V end was cut by 7 bases, the J end by 3 bases, with 11 bases between. Germline V gene lookup returns CDR1 SGHRS and CDR2 YFSETQ. This CDR3 contains 12 residues. This CDR3 reads CASARLGYEQYF. The CDR3 DNA sequence: TGCGCCAGCGCAAGACTAGGCTACGAGCAGTACTTC.

The chain links TRBV19 to TRBJ2-7, with 7 bases aligning to TRBD2. This CDR3 region has 14 residues. The trim removed 4 bases at V and 6 bases at J, leaving 9 bases unmatched. Per germline, CDR1 LNHDA and CDR2 SQIVND (reference sequence). The CDR3 spells CASSRGLEVSEQYF. The CDR3 DNA is TGTGCCAGTAGTAGAGGACTAGAGGTCTCCGAGCAGTACTTC. Variable domain in full (rest from reference TRBV19 and TRBJ2-7): DGGITQSPKYLFRKEGQNVTLSCEQNLNHDAMYWYRQDPGQGLRLIYYSQIVNDFQKGDIAEGYSVSREKKESFPLTVTSAQKNPTAFYLCASSRGLEVSEQYFGPGTRLTVT.

The chain joins TRBV11-2 to TRBJ2-5, with D possibly being TRBD2 (5 bases). V was trimmed by 5 bases and J by 5 bases, leaving 24 bases between them. CDR3 length: 17 amino acids. CDR1 and CDR2 (germline): SGHAT, FQNNGV. The CDR3 region has the DNA TGTGCCAGCAGCCTGACCCTACGAGGGCTGGTGGGGGAGACCCAGTACTTC. This encodes CASSLTLRGLVGETQYF. The full variable domain, in which reference TRBV11-2 and TRBJ2-5 provide the parts outside the CDR3, is EAGVAQSPRYKIIEKRQSVAFWCNPISGHATLYWYQQILGQGPKLLIQFQNNGVVDDSQLPKDRFSAERLKGVDSTLKIQPAKLEDSAVYLCASSLTLRGLVGETQYFGPGTRLLVL.

V usage is TRBV28 and J usage is TRBJ1-5, with TRBD1 matching over 9 bases. V trimming: 4 bases; J trimming: 1 base; junction bases outside the gene matches: 8. CDR1 and CDR2 from the germline V gene are MDHEN and SYDVKM. This CDR3 region has 17 residues. In DNA, the CDR3 is TGTGCCAGCAGTTCCGTAACAGGGGGCTTGAGCAATCAGCCCCAGCATTTT. Its protein product is CASSSVTGGLSNQPQHF.

The chain joins TRBV11-2 to TRBJ2-7; 7 nucleotides match TRBD2. This CDR3 has 15 residues. Germline assignment: CDR1 SGHAT and CDR2 FQNNGV. Trimming at V came to 2 bases and at J to 5 bases, leaving 9 bases not matched to a gene. This CDR3 reads CASSLFASGGHEQYF. CDR3 DNA: TGTGCCAGCAGCTTATTTGCTAGCGGAGGCCACGAGCAGTACTTC.

The CDR3 region is CASSDSGDFFSGNTIYF. The CDR3, as DNA: TGCGCCAGCAGTGATTCGGGAGATTTTTTCTCTGGAAACACCATATATTTT. This rearrangement joins TRBV10-2 to TRBJ1-3, with D unresolved. V lost 3 bases to trimming and J lost 0 bases, with 15 bases between them. Germline values: CDR1 WSHSY, CDR2 SAAADI. The CDR3 covers 17 residues.

The chain has TRBV30 and TRBJ1-1, with D unresolved. The CDR3 loop spans 11 amino acids. CDR1 is GTSNPN, CDR2 SVGIG, per germline (reference sequence). Trimming shortened V by 5 bases and J by 1 base, and 5 bases separated the two germline ends. The CDR3 protein is CAWAGNTEAFF. The CDR3 DNA sequence: TGTGCCTGGGCAGGGAACACTGAAGCTTTCTTT.

The chain employs TRBV18 and TRBJ2-7; 11 bases are a match to TRBD2. This CDR3 region has 14 residues. V lost 3 bases and J lost 4; bases outside the gene matches: 2. Germline values: CDR1 KGHSH, CDR2 LQKENI. CDR3 sequence: CASSPGLADYEQYF. CDR3 in DNA: TGTGCCAGCTCACCGGGACTAGCGGATTACGAGCAGTACTTC. Using reference TRBV18 and TRBJ2-7 for the parts outside the CDR3, the full variable domain is NAGVMQNPRHLVRRRGQEARLRCSPMKGHSHVYWYRQLPEEGLKFMVYLQKENIIDESGMPKERFSAEFPKEGPSILRIQQVVRGDSAAYFCASSPGLADYEQYFGPGTRLTVT.

A remark on this clone: Other DNA sequences in the same sample also yield this CDR3. The chain combines TRBV6-1 with TRBJ2-7; D is unclear. The germline gives CDR1 MNHNS, CDR2 SASEGT. Trimming took 6 bases from V and 4 from J, leaving 10 bases between them. This CDR3 has 12 amino acids. The CDR3 protein is CASRTPAYEQYF. The CDR3 nucleotides are TGTGCCAGCAGAACCCCTGCTTACGAGCAGTACTTC.

V is TRBV21-1 and J is TRBJ1-5. TRBV21-1 is an annotated pseudogene. The CDR3 spans 17 residues. This CDR3 reads CASSPRWGFQANQPQHF. The DNA for the CDR3 is TGTGCCAGCAGCCCACGGTGGGGATTTCAGGCGAATCAGCCCCAGCATTTT.